The source of this T cell receptor beta chain is a study of blood T cell repertoires in COVID-19. Study summary: COVID-19 samples from acute and convalescent phases originated in the United States, Italy and Spain. PBMCs, B-cell-depleted T cells, or T cells were the source of the cDNA or gDNA that made up the material.

Between the trimmed V and J ends, which lost 5 bases and 1 base, there was a span of 11 bases. This CDR3 comprises 14 residues. Germline-derived CDR1 and CDR2 are LNHDA and SQIVND (reference sequence). Original methodology: For nucleated cells, counts were estimated from reference gene primer amplification. Measured with immunoSEQ multiplex PCR; TCRdb has only the in-frame clones, and not every one. The D gene and trimming were derived from the DNA, and the V and J assignments and clone size from that table. The top ten clones hold roughly 13% of a sample with about 220,000 clones, around 80% of them seen once. This clone has more than one count but fewer than ten. Other nucleotide sequences in the sample specify the same CDR3.

Sequencing was done on a sample of peripheral blood. This sequence was found in a human donor in a cohort sampled during active COVID-19. This chain uses TRBV19 with TRBJ2-5; perhaps TRBD1 as D (5 bases). The CDR3 reads CASSPRDSQETQYF. CDR3 nucleotides: TGTGCCAGTAGTCCCAGGGATTCCCAAGAGACCCAGTACTTC.